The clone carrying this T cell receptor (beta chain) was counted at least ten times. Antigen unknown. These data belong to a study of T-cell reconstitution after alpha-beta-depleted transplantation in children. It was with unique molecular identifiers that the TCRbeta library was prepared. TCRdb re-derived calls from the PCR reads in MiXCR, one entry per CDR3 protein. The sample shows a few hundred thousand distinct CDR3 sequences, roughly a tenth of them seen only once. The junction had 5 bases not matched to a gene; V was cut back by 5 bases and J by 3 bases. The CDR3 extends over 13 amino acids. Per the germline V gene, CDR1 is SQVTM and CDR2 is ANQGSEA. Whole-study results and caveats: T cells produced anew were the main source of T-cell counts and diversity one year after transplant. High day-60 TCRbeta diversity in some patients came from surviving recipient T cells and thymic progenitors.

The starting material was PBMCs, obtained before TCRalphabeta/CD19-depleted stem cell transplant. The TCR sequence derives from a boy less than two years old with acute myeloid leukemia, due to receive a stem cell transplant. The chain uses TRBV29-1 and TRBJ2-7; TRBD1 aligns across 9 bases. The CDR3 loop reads CSVNPGQGYEQYF. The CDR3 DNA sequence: TGCAGCGTTAACCCGGGACAGGGCTACGAGCAGTACTTC.